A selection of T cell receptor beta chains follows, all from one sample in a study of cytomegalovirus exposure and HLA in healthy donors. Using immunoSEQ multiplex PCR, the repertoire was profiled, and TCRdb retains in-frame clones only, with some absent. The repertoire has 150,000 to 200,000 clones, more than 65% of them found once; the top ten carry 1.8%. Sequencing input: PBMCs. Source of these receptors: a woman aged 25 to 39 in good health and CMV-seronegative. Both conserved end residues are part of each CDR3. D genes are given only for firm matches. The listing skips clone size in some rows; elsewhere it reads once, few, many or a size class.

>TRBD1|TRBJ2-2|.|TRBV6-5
CASSSQGANTGELFF
TGTGCCAGCAGTTCCCAGGGGGCGAACACCGGGGAGCTGTTTTTT
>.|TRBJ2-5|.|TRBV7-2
CASSSNPTGQETQYF
TGTGCCAGCAGCTCTAATCCGACAGGCCAAGAGACCCAGTACTTC
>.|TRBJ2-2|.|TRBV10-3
CAISVGYNTGELFF
TGTGCCATCAGCGTCGGGTATAACACCGGGGAGCTGTTTTTT
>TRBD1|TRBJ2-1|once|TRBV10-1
CASSPGTGGMNEQFF
TGCGCCAGCAGCCCCGGGACAGGGGGCATGAATGAGCAGTTCTTC
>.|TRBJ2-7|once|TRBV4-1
CASSQDPTFLRDYLNEQYF
TGCGCCAGCAGCCAAGATCCAACATTCCTACGGGATTATCTCAACGAGCAGTACTTC
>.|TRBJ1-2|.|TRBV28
CASSYRDYGYTF
TGTGCCAGCAGTTACCGGGACTATGGCTACACCTTC
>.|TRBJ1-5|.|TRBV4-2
CASSLTYRGGQPQHF
TGTGCCAGCAGCCTAACCTATAGGGGTGGTCAGCCCCAGCATTTT
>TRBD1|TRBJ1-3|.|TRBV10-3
CAISEVPGDRRNSGNTIYF
TGTGCCATCAGTGAGGTTCCAGGGGACAGGCGTAACTCTGGAAACACCATATATTTT
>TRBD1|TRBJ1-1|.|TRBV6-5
CASRDRDKAFF
TGTGCCAGCAGAGACAGGGACAAAGCTTTCTTT
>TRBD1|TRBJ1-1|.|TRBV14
CASSLDRGVVAEAFF
TGTGCCAGCAGCCTAGACAGGGGTGTCGTTGCTGAAGCTTTCTTT
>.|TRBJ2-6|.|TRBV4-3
CASSQGGGANVLTF
TGCGCCAGCAGCCAAGGAGGGGGAGCCAACGTCCTGACTTTC
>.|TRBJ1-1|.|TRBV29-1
CSVTLQAINTEAFF
TGCAGCGTCACACTACAGGCGATAAACACTGAAGCTTTCTTT
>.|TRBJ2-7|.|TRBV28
CASSFYRSTDKGDYEQYF
TGTGCCAGCAGTTTTTACCGATCTACTGACAAGGGGGACTACGAGCAGTACTTC
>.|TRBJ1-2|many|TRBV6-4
CASSAIAGSNYGYTF
TGTGCCAGCAGCGCGATCGCGGGGTCTAACTATGGCTACACCTTC
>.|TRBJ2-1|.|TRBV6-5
CASSSHGGTSYNEQFF
TGTGCCAGCAGTTCCCACGGGGGAACCTCCTACAATGAGCAGTTCTTC
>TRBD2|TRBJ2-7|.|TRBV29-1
CSVLAGGSYEQYF
TGCAGCGTGTTAGCGGGGGGGTCCTACGAGCAGTACTTC
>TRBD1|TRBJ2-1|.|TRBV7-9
CASSLGGAGGNEQFF
TGTGCCAGCAGCTTAGGTGGAGCAGGGGGCAACGAGCAGTTCTTC
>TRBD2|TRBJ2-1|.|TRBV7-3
CASSFAGRAYNEQFF
TGTGCCAGCAGCTTCGCGGGGAGGGCCTACAATGAGCAGTTCTTC
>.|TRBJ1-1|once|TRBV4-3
CASSQDWGREAFF
TGCGCCAGCAGCCAAGATTGGGGGCGTGAAGCTTTCTTT
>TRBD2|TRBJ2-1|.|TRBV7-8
CASSLRFSRRTSGGQGGDEQFF
TGTGCCAGCAGCTTAAGGTTCAGCCGACGGACTAGCGGGGGGCAAGGGGGCGATGAGCAGTTCTTC